Presented here are 21 T cell receptor beta chains from one specimen sequenced in a study of molecular identifiers for immune sequencing clone quantification. TCRdb used MiXCR to reprocess the PCR reads, holding one entry per CDR3 protein. The sample consists of about 510,000 distinct CDR3 sequences, about a fifth of them appearing once. The sequenced material came from naive CD8+ T cells from blood, with Jurkat cell RNA spiked in. Regarding subset: FACS-sorted CD8+CD4-CCR7+CD45RA+ naive T cells. All receptors derive from a human donor in good health. Some libraries in this study had Jurkat cell RNA spiked in.

This clonotype was seen at least ten times. The chain recombines TRBV6-2 or TRBV6-3 with TRBJ2-3, with D possibly called TRBD1 or TRBD2 (5 bases each). Germline CDR1 is MNHEY and CDR2 is SVGEGT. The V and J ends lost 6 bases and 2 bases respectively, with 18 bases between them. CDR3 length: 16 amino acids. The CDR3 sequence is CASRTGTAIYTDTQYF. CDR3 DNA sequence: TGTGCCAGCAGGACCGGGACGGCAATTTACACAGATACGCAGTATTTT.

This clonotype was found a few times. The chain employs TRBV19 and TRBJ2-1, with 9 bases identical to TRBD2. Germline loops: CDR1 LNHDA, CDR2 SQIVND (reference sequence). The CDR3 spans 16 residues. J gave up 7 bases and V 3 bases, and 10 bases lay outside the gene matches. The CDR3 spells CASSMGGRAFGNEQFF. DNA of the CDR3: TGTGCCAGTAGTATGGGCGGGAGGGCCTTCGGAAATGAGCAGTTCTTC.

Of note for this clonotype: Given a much more abundant clone one base away, this may be a read error. The chain carries TRBV7-9 and TRBJ1-6; D is unresolved. The CDR3 runs 15 residues. In germline, CDR1 is SEHNR, CDR2 FQNEAQ (reference sequence). In nucleotides, the CDR3 is TGTGCCGGCAGCCCACCGGGAGACCGTTGGTCACCCCTCCACTTT. Protein sequence: CAGSPPGDRWSPLHF.

The chain combines TRBV13 with TRBJ2-7, with D possibly being TRBD1 or TRBD2 (5 bases each). Germline V gives CDR1 PRHDT, CDR2 FYEKMQ (reference sequence). The CDR3 covers 15 residues. Trimming stripped 5 bases from V and 3 bases from J, with 17 bases between. CDR3 coding DNA: TGTGCCAGCAGCCCTAGTTGGGGGACGGTCTACGAGCAGTACTTC. It is translated as CASSPSWGTVYEQYF.

This clonotype was picked up many times. This chain uses TRBV7-9 with TRBJ2-2, with a possible D match to TRBD2 (5 bases). CDR1 is SEHNR and CDR2 is FQNEAQ in the germline V gene (reference sequence). The CDR3 totals 11 residues. The V end was cut by 3 bases, the J end by 10 bases, with 6 bases between. The chain's CDR3 is CASSFREELFF. Written as DNA, the CDR3 is TGTGCCAGCAGCTTTCGGGAGGAGCTGTTTTTT.

The gene calls are TRBV4-3 and TRBJ1-6, with D possibly being TRBD1 (5 bases). Trimming removed 2 bases from V and 6 bases from J, with 14 bases in between. The CDR3 is made up of 16 amino acids. Per germline, CDR1 LGHNA and CDR2 YSLEER. CDR3 region: CASSQNSDSLNSPLHF. The CDR3 DNA reads as TGCGCCAGCAGCCAAAATTCCGACAGCCTTAATTCACCCCTCCACTTT.

This clonotype came up many times. The CDR3 DNA sequence: TGTGCCAGCAGTCTTTCAGGTGCAGCTAACTATGGCTACACCTTC. Encoded protein: CASSLSGAANYGYTF. The rearrangement uses TRBV7-9 and TRBJ1-2, with D unclear. Germline lookup yields CDR1 SEHNR and CDR2 FQNEAQ (reference sequence). The CDR3 is 15 residues long. V dropped 6 bases and J dropped 0 bases, with 14 bases sitting between them.

This chain links TRBV28 with TRBJ1-1, with TRBD1 as a possible D gene (5 bases). Trimming took off 4 bases at V and 3 bases at J, with 12 bases between the two ends. The germline V gene has CDR1 MDHEN and CDR2 SYDVKM. CDR3 length: 14 residues. This CDR3 reads CASSSPREYTEAFF. The CDR3 bases are TGTGCCAGCAGTTCCCCCAGGGAGTACACTGAAGCTTTCTTT.

CDR3: CSARGPSHYEQYF. CDR3 sequence (DNA): TGCAGTGCTAGAGGCCCCTCACATTACGAGCAGTACTTC. The chain links TRBV20-1 to TRBJ2-7; no clear D gene. The V and J ends lost 1 base and 4 bases respectively, with 11 bases between them. The CDR3 is 13 residues long. CDR1 and CDR2 (germline): DFQATT, SNEGSKA (reference sequence).

There are many counts of this clonotype. The chain couples TRBV19 to TRBJ1-6, with TRBD1 as a possible D gene (5 bases). V lost 3 bases and J lost 10, with 13 bases in between. CDR1 LNHDA and CDR2 SQIVND come from the germline V gene (reference sequence). The CDR3 is 14 residues long. The CDR3 spells CASSIGAGRSPLHF. The CDR3 coding sequence is TGTGCCAGTAGTATTGGGGCAGGGAGATCACCCCTCCACTTT.

CDR3 nucleotides: TGTGCCATCAAAGCGGGGGCAATTGAGGCCCAGTACTTC. This translates into CAIKAGAIEAQYF. V gene TRBV10-3 combines with J gene TRBJ2-5, with TRBD2 matching over 8 bases. The CDR3 is made up of 13 amino acids. The ends lost 7 bases at V and 9 bases at J; junction bases unmatched: 10. Germline V lookup: CDR1 ENHRY, CDR2 SYGVKD.

This clonotype occurred a few times. The chain couples TRBV2 to TRBJ2-3, with TRBD1 identical over 12 bases. J gave up 4 bases and V 5 bases, and 16 bases lay outside the gene matches. The germline V gene has CDR1 SNHLY and CDR2 FYNNEI. This CDR3 contains 19 residues. CDR3 nucleotide sequence: TGTGCCAGCAGTTGGAGTAGAAAGGGACAGGGGGCTTTGGCAGATACGCAGTATTTT. Its protein is CASSWSRKGQGALADTQYF.

This rearrangement joins TRBV10-3 to TRBJ2-4; D uncertain. This CDR3 is 17 amino acids long. Germline V gives CDR1 ENHRY, CDR2 SYGVKD. The V gene lost 0 bases and the J gene lost 4 bases, with 16 bases spanning the gap. In DNA, the CDR3 is TGTGCCATCAGTGAGTCATGGGGTGGCCAGACTAAAAACATTCAGTACTTC. Translating it yields CAISESWGGQTKNIQYF.

This clonotype was observed a handful of times. This sequence joins TRBV15 and TRBJ1-2; perhaps TRBD1 as D (6 bases). This CDR3 has 15 amino acids. V was pared by 0 bases and J by 8 bases, with 16 bases between. Per germline, CDR1 LNHNV and CDR2 YYDKDF (reference sequence). CDR3 residues: CATSRDLRQADGYTF. The CDR3 DNA reads TGTGCCACCAGCAGAGATTTGAGACAGGCGGACGGCTACACCTTC. Supplemented by reference TRBV15 and TRBJ1-2, the full variable domain reads DAMVIQNPRYQVTQFGKPVTLSCSQTLNHNVMYWYQQKSSQAPKLLFHYYDKDFNNEADTPDNFQSRRPNTSFCFLDIRSPGLGDTAMYLCATSRDLRQADGYTFGSGTRLTVV.

The J gene is TRBJ1-2, the V gene TRBV9, with 9 bases identical to TRBD1. The CDR3 spans 15 residues. Trimming removed 0 bases from V and 7 bases from J; junction bases left unmatched: 7. CDR1 SGDLS and CDR2 YYNGEE come from the germline V gene. CDR3 amino acids: CASSVGGGQGGGYTF. The DNA for the CDR3 is TGTGCCAGCAGCGTAGGAGGGGGACAGGGCGGTGGCTACACCTTC.

This clonotype has only a few counts. V and J are TRBV13 and TRBJ2-7, with 7 bases aligning to TRBD1. V lost 4 bases and J lost 4; bases outside the gene matches: 7. Germline lookup yields CDR1 PRHDT and CDR2 FYEKMQ (reference sequence). The CDR3 is 14 residues long. CDR3 region: CASSSQGSKYEQYF. CDR3 sequence (DNA): TGTGCCAGCAGCTCACAGGGGAGTAAGTACGAGCAGTACTTC.

This clonotype was picked up a small number of times. The chain employs TRBV21-1 and TRBJ1-3. TRBV21-1 is a recognized pseudogene. The CDR3 is made up of 12 amino acids. For the CDR3, the DNA is TGTGCCAGCAGGTTGTCTGGAAACACCATATATTTT. It is translated as CASRLSGNTIYF.

V is TRBV3-1 and J is TRBJ2-3, with D perhaps TRBD2 (5 bases). There are 16 residues in the CDR3. Germline CDR1 and CDR2: LGHDT and YNNKEL (reference sequence). Trimming removed 1 base from V and 4 bases from J, with 15 bases in between. The CDR3 loop reads CASSQVSVSGADTQYF. Written as DNA, the CDR3 is TGTGCCAGCAGCCAAGTTAGCGTTTCCGGGGCAGATACGCAGTATTTT.

This clonotype was recorded many times. The J gene is TRBJ2-5, the V gene TRBV7-9; 8 nucleotides match TRBD1. CDR3 length: 14 residues. The V segment lost 4 bases and the J segment 4 bases; nucleotides outside the gene matches: 5. CDR1 and CDR2 (germline): SEHNR, FQNEAQ (reference sequence). Here the CDR3 DNA reads TGTGCCAGCAGCTCCCGGACAGGGATAGAGACCCAGTACTTC. It yields the protein CASSSRTGIETQYF. The complete variable domain, with remaining parts taken from reference TRBV7-9 and TRBJ2-5, reads DTGVSQNPRHKITKRGQNVTFRCDPISEHNRLYWYRQTLGQGPEFLTYFQNEAQLEKSRLLSDRFSAERPKGSFSTLEIQRTEQGDSAMYLCASSSRTGIETQYFGPGTRLLVL.

In the case of this clonotype: Compared with germline, one end of the junction differs, possibly owing to a read error. V usage is TRBV25-1 and J usage is TRBJ2-7; TRBD1 might be the D (6 bases). The germline CDR1 and CDR2 sequences are MGHDK and SYGVNS. The CDR3 has 11 residues. The CDR3 DNA sequence: TGTGCCAGCAGGGACAGCTACGAGCGGTACTTC. Its translation: CASRDSYERYF.

The sample holds a few counts of this clonotype. This sequence joins TRBV19 and TRBJ2-7, with 8 nucleotides matching TRBD2. Germline V gene lookup returns CDR1 LNHDA and CDR2 SQIVND (reference sequence). V lost 10 bases to trimming and J lost 1 base; unmatched junction nucleotides: 9. This CDR3 region has 14 residues. CDR3 sequence (DNA): TGTGCCACGGGAGGGGGGTTGAGTTCCTACGAGCAGTACTTC. This translates into CATGGGLSSYEQYF.